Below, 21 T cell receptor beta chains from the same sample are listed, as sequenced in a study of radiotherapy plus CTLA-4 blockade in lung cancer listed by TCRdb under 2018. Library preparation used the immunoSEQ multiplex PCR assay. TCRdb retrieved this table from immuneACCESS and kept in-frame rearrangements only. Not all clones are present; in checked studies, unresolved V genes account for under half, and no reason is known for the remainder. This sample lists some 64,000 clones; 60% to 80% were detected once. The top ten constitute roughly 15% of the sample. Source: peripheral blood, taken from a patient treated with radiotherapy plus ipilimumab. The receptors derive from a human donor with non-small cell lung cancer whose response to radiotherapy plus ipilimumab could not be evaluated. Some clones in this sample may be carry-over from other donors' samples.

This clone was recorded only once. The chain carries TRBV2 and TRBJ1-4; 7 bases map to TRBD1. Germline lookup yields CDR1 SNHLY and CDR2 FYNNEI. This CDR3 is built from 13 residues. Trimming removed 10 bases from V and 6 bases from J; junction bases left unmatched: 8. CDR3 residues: CATDRVHDEKLFF. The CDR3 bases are TGTGCCACCGACAGGGTCCATGATGAAAAACTGTTTTTT.

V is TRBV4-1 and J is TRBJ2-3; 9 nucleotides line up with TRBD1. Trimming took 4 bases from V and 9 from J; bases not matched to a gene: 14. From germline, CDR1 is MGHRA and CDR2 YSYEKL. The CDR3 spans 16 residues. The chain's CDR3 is CASSREEGQGPTTQYF. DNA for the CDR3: TGCGCCAGCAGCCGGGAGGAGGGACAGGGCCCTACGACGCAGTATTTT.

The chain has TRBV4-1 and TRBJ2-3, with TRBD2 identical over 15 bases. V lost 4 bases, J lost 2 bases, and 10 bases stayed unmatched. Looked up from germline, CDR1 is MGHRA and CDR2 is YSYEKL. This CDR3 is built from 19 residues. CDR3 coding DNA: TGCGCCAGCAGCCCTACCGGACTAGCGGGGGGGCTACTCACAGATACGCAGTATTTT. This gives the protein CASSPTGLAGGLLTDTQYF.

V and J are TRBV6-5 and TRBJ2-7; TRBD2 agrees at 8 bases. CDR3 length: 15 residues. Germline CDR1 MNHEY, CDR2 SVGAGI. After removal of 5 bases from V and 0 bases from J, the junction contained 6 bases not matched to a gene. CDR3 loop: CASSPSGGSSYEQYF. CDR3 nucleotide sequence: TGTGCCAGCAGTCCCTCGGGAGGGAGCTCCTACGAGCAGTACTTC.

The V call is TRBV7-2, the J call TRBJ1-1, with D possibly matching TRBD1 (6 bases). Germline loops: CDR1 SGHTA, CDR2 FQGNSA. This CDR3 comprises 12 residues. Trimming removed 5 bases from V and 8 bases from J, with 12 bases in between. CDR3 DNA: TGTGCCAGCAGCACTGGGACATCCGAAGCTTTCTTT. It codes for CASSTGTSEAFF.

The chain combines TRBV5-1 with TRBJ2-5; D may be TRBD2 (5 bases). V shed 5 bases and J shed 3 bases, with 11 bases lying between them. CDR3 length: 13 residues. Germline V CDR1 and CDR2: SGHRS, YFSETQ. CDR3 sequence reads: CASRSGIKETQYF. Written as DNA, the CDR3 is TGCGCCAGCAGATCCGGGATCAAAGAGACCCAGTACTTC.

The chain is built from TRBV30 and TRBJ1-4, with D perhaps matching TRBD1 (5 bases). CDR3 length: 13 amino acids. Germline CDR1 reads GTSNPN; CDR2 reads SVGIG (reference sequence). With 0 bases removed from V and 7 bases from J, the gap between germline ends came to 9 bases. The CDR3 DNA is TGTGCCTGGAGTGTAGGGGTTGGTGAAAAACTGTTTTTT. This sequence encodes CAWSVGVGEKLFF.

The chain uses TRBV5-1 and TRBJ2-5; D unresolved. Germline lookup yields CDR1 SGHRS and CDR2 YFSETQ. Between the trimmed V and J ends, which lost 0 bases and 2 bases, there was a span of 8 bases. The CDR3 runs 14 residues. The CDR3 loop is CASSLGANQETQYF. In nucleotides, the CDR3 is TGCGCCAGCAGCTTGGGAGCAAATCAAGAGACCCAGTACTTC.

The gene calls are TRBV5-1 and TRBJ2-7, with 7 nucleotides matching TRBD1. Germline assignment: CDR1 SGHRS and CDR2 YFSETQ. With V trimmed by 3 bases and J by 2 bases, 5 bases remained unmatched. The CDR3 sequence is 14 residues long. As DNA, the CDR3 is TGCGCCAGCAGCTGGGGACAGCAGACCTACGAGCAGTACTTC. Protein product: CASSWGQQTYEQYF.

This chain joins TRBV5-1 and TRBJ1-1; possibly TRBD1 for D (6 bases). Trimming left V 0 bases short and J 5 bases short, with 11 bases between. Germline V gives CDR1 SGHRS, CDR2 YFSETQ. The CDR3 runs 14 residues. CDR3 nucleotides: TGCGCCAGCAGCTTGGACCCAGGGGATACTGAAGCTTTCTTT. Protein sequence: CASSLDPGDTEAFF. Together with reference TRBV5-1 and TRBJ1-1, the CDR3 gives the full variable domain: KAGVTQTPRYLIKTRGQQVTLSCSPISGHRSVSWYQQTPGQGLQFLFEYFSETQRNKGNFPGRFSGRQFSNSRSEMNVSTLELGDSALYLCASSLDPGDTEAFFGQGTRLTVV.

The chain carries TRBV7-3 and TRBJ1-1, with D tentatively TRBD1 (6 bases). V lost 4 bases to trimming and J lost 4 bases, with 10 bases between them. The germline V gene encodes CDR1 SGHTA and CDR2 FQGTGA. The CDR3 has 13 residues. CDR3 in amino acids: CASSSFRGTEAFF. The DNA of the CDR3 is TGTGCCAGCAGCTCCTTCAGGGGCACTGAAGCTTTCTTT.

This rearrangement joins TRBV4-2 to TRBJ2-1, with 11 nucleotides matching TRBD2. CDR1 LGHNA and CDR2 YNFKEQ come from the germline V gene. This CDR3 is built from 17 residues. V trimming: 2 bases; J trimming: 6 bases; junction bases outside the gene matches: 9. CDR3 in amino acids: CASSQSPLAGAGNEQFF. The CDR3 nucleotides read TGTGCCAGCAGCCAAAGCCCACTAGCGGGGGCAGGCAATGAGCAGTTCTTC.

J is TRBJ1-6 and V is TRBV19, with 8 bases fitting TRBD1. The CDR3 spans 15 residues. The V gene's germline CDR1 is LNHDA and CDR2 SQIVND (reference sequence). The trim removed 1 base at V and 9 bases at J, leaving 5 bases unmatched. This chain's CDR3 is CASSIGQGLGSPLHF. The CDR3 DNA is TGTGCCAGTAGTATAGGACAGGGGCTAGGTTCACCCCTCCACTTT.

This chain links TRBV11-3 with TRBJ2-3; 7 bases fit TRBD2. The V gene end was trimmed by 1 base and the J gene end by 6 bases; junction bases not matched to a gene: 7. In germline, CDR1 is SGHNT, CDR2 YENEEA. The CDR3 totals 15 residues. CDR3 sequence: CASSLGSGEEDTQYF. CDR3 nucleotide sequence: TGTGCCAGCAGCTTAGGGAGCGGGGAGGAGGATACGCAGTATTTT.

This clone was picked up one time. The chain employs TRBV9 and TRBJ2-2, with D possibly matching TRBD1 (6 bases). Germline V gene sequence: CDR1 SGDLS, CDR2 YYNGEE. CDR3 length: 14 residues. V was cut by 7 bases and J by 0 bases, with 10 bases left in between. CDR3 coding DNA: TGTGCCAGCCAAGGGGGTGCGAACACCGGGGAGCTGTTTTTT. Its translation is CASQGGANTGELFF.

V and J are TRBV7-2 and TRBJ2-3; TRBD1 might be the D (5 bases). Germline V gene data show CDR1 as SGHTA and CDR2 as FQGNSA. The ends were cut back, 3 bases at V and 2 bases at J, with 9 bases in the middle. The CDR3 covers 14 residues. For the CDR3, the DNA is TGTGCCAGCAGCTTCGGACACGCCACAGATACGCAGTATTTT. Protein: CASSFGHATDTQYF.

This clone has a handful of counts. The CDR3 sequence: CASSPTVSSNTGELFF. The DNA of the CDR3 is TGTGCCAGCTCTCCTACCGTTTCCTCGAACACCGGGGAGCTGTTTTTT. The rearrangement links TRBV7-3 to TRBJ2-2; D is unresolved. There are 16 residues in the CDR3. The V gene's germline CDR1 is SGHTA and CDR2 FQGTGA. Trimming pared 8 bases from V and 0 bases from J, leaving 16 bases between.

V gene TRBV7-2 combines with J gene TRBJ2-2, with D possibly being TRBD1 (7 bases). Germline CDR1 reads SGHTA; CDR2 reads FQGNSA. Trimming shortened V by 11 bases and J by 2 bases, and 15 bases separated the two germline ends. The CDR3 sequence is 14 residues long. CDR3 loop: CAAGGQRNTGELFF. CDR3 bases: TGTGCCGCAGGGGGGCAGAGAAACACCGGGGAGCTGTTTTTT. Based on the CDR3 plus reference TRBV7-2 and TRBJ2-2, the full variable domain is GAGVSQSPSNKVTEKGKDVELRCDPISGHTALYWYRQSLGQGLEFLIYFQGNSAPDKSGLPSDRFSAERTGGSVSTLTIQRTQQEDSAVYLCAAGGQRNTGELFFGEGSRLTVL.

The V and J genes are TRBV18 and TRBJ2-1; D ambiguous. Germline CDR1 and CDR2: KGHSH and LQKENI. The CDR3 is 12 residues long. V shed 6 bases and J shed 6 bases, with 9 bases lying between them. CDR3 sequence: CASSPSLNEQFF. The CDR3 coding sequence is TGTGCCAGCTCCCCCTCCCTCAATGAGCAGTTCTTC.

DNA for the CDR3: TGTGCCATCACCGGGACTAGCGGGGGTGAGCAGTACTTC. Protein product: CAITGTSGGEQYF. This chain links TRBV10-3 with TRBJ2-7; 14 nucleotides line up with TRBD2. This CDR3 contains 13 residues. V lost 7 bases and J lost 7; bases outside the gene matches: 3. Per the germline V gene, CDR1 is ENHRY and CDR2 is SYGVKD.

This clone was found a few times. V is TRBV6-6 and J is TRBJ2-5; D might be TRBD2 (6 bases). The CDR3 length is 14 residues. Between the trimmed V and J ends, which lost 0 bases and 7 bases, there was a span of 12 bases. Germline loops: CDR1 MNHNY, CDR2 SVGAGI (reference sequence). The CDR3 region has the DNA TGTGCCAGCAGTTACTCGGGGGGTTTTGGGACCCAGTACTTC. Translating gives CASSYSGGFGTQYF.